What follows describes a single T cell receptor (beta chain). The junction and the germline gene differ at one end; a read error may be behind it. This specimen belongs to a study of cytomegalovirus exposure and HLA in healthy donors. The primer mix had 60 Vbeta and 13 Jbeta primers. Data came from immunoSEQ multiplex PCR; TCRdb stores just in-frame clones and leaves some out. This table holds some 150,000 clones, 65% to 85% found once. Input material: PBMCs. The TCR comes from a woman aged 40 to 55 in good health and CMV-seropositive.

CDR3 nucleotides: TGTGCTAGCAGCTTACTCGAGACAGGGCTGGGGAATGAGCAGTTCTTC. This gives the protein CASSLLETGLGNEQFF. V and J are TRBV7-7 and TRBJ2-1; 7 nucleotides align to TRBD1. This CDR3 region has 16 residues. Germline-derived CDR1 and CDR2 are SSHAT and FNYEAQ (reference sequence).